This paragraph covers one T cell receptor beta chain sequence. Its antigen remains unidentified. TCRdb used MiXCR to reprocess the reads, holding one entry per CDR3 protein. The profile shows roughly 720,000 distinct CDR3 sequences, less than 40% of them singletons. These data originate in a study of T cell repertoires in cytomegalovirus infection. Study summary: Both CMV infection and a matching HLA type were indicated by public TCR beta signatures.

Study conclusions and caveats: Totalled public TCR beta family frequency picked out people who carried CMV plus the relevant HLA. Clonotype analysis showed dominance of the ex vivo response by HLA-C-restricted CMV-specific TCR beta clonotypes.

The ends were cut back, 3 bases at V and 0 bases at J, with 12 bases in the middle. The CDR3 consists of 16 residues. The specimen was PBMCs. This receptor was taken from a human donor in good health (CMV status not recorded). Some clones in this sample may be carry-over from other donors' samples. V gene TRBV12-3 or TRBV12-4 combines with J gene TRBJ1-3; D gene unclear. The CDR3 is CASSFTTIRSGNTIYF. The CDR3 DNA reads TGTGCCAGCAGTTTTACAACAATTCGCTCTGGAAACACCATATATTTT.